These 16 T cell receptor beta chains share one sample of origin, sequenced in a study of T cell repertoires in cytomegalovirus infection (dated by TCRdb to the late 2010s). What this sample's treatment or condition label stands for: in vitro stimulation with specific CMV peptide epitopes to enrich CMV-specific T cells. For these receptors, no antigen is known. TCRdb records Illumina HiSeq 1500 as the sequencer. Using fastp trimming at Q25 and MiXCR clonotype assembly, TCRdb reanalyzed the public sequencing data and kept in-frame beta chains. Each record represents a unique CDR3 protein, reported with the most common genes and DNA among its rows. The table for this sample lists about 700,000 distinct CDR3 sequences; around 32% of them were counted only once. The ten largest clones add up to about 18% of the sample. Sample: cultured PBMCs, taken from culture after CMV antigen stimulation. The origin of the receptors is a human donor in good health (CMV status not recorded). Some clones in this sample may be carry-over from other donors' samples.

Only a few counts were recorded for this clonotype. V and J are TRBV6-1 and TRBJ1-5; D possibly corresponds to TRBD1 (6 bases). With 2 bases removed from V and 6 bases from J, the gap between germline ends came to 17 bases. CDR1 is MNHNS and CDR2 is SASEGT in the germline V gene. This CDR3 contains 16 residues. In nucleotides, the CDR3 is TGTGCCAGCAGTGAAAACGACAGGTTCGGGGCTCAGCCCCAGCATTTT. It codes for CASSENDRFGAQPQHF.

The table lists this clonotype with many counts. The CDR3 DNA sequence: TGTGCCAGCAGCTTAGCGTGGGGTGTGTACAATGAGCAGTTCTTC. Residues: CASSLAWGVYNEQFF. J is TRBJ2-1 and V is TRBV7-2; no definite D call. Trimming removed 0 bases from V and 4 bases from J, with 10 bases in between. Germline values: CDR1 SGHTA, CDR2 FQGNSA. The CDR3 is 15 residues long.

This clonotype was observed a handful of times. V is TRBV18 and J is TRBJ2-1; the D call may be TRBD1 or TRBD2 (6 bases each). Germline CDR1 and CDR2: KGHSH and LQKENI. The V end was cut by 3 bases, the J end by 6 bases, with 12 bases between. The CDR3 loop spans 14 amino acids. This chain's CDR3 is CASSPSGGPNEQFF. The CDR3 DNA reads TGTGCCAGCTCACCCTCCGGGGGCCCCAATGAGCAGTTCTTC. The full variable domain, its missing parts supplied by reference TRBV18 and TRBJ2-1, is NAGVMQNPRHLVRRRGQEARLRCSPMKGHSHVYWYRQLPEEGLKFMVYLQKENIIDESGMPKERFSAEFPKEGPSILRIQQVVRGDSAAYFCASSPSGGPNEQFFGPGTRLTVL.

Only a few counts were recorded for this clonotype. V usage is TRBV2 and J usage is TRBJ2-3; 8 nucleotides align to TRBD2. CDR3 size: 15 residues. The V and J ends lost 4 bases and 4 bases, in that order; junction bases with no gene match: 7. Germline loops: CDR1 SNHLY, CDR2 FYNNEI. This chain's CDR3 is CASSVGTSDADTQYF. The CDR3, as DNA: TGTGCCAGCAGTGTCGGGACTAGTGACGCAGATACGCAGTATTTT.

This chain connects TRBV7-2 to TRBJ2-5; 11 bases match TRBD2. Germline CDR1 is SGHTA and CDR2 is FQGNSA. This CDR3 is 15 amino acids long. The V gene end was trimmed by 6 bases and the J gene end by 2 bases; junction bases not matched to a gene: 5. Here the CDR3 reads CASRFRLAGQETQYF. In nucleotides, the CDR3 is TGTGCCAGCAGATTTCGACTAGCGGGGCAAGAGACCCAGTACTTC. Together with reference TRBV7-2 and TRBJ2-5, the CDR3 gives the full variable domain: GAGVSQSPSNKVTEKGKDVELRCDPISGHTALYWYRQSLGQGLEFLIYFQGNSAPDKSGLPSDRFSAERTGGSVSTLTIQRTQQEDSAVYLCASRFRLAGQETQYFGPGTRLLVL.

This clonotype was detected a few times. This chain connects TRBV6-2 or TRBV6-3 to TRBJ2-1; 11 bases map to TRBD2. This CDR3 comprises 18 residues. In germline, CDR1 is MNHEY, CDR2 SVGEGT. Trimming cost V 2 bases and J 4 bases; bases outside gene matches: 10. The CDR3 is CASSYPTSGTSGYNEQFF. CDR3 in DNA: TGTGCCAGCAGTTACCCTACTTCCGGGACTAGCGGATACAATGAGCAGTTCTTC.

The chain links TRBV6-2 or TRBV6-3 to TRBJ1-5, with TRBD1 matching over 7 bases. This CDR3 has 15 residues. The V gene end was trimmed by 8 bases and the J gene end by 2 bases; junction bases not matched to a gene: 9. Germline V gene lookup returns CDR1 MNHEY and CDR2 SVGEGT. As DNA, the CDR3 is TGTGCCAGCGCAGGGGGGGGCGAGGGCAATCAGCCCCAGCATTTT. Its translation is CASAGGGEGNQPQHF.

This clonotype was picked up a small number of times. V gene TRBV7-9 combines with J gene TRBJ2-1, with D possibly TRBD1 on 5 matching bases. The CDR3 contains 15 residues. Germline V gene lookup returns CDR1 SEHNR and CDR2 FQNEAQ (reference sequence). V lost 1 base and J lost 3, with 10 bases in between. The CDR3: CASSLEQAFYNEQFF. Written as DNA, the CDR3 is TGTGCCAGCAGCTTAGAACAGGCCTTCTACAATGAGCAGTTCTTC.

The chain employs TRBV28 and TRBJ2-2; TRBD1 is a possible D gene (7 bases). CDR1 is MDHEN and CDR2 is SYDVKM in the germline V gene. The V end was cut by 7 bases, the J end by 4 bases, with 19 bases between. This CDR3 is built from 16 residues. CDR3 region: CASIPGGRLGTGELFF. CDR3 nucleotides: TGTGCCAGCATCCCAGGGGGGCGTCTTGGCACCGGGGAGCTGTTTTTT.

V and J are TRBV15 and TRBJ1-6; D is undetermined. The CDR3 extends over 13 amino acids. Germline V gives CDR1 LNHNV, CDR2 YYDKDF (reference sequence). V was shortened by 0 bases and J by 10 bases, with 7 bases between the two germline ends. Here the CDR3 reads CATSRDPESPLHF. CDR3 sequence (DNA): TGTGCCACCAGCAGAGATCCGGAATCACCCCTCCACTTT.

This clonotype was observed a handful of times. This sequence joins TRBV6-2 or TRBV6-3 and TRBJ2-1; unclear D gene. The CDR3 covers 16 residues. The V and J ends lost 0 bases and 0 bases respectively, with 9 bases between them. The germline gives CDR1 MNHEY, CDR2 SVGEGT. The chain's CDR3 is CASSYSKPSSYNEQFF. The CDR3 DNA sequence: TGTGCCAGCAGTTACTCAAAGCCTAGCTCCTACAATGAGCAGTTCTTC.

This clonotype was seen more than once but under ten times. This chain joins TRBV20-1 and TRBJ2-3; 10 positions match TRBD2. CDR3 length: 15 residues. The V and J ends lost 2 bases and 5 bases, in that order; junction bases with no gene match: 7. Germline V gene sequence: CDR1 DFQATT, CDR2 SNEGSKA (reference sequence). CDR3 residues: CSARRAGGPGDTQYF. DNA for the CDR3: TGCAGTGCTAGAAGAGCGGGAGGGCCGGGAGATACGCAGTATTTT.

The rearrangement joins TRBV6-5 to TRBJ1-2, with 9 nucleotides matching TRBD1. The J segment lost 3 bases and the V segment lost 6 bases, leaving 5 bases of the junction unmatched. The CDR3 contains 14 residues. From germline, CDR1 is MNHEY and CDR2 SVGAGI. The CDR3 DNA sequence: TGTGCCAGCAGCGTGAGGACAGGGGACTATGGCTACACCTTC. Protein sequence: CASSVRTGDYGYTF.

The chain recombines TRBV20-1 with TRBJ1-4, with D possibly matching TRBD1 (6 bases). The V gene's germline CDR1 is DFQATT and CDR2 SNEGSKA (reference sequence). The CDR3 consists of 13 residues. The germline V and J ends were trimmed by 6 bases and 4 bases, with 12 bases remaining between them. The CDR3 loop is CSAIQGNNEKLFF. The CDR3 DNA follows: TGCAGTGCGATACAGGGAAATAATGAAAAACTGTTTTTT.

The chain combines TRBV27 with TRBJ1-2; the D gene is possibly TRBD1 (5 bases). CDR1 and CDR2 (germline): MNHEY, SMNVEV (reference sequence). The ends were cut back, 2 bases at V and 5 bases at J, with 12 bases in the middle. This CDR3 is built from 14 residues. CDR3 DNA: TGTGCCAGCAGTTTAGAGGGGCCGGGGTATGGCTACACCTTC. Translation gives CASSLEGPGYGYTF.

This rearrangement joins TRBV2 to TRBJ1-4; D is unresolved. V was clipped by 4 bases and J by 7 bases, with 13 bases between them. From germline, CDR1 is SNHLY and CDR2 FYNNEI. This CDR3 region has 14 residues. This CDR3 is CASSVEAAIEKLFF. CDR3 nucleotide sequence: TGTGCCAGCAGTGTTGAGGCAGCTATTGAAAAACTGTTTTTT.